What follows are 19 T cell receptor beta chains derived from one specimen sequenced in a study of T cell clonality in common variable immunodeficiency. Measured with immunoSEQ multiplex PCR; TCRdb has only the in-frame clones, and not every one. Listed for the sample are about 74,000 clones, none seen a single time. Sequenced input: peripheral blood mononuclear cells. The receptor set was obtained from a person between 18 and 70 years old in good health.

This clone has a count of ten or more. The identical CDR3 is also encoded by other nucleotide sequences in the sample. The CDR3 DNA, read in part, is TGTGCCAGCAGCTTAGGCCTAGCGGGAGTCTACGAG. As protein: CASSLGLAGVYE. The complete CDR3 sequence is CASSLGLAGVYEQYF. The chain joins TRBV7-2 to TRBJ2-7; 10 nucleotides agree with TRBD2. The read ends 3 residues before the CDR3 terminus; that terminus is restored from the germline J gene. The trim removed 1 base at V and 3 bases at J, leaving 3 bases unmatched. The germline V gene encodes CDR1 SGHTA and CDR2 FQGNSA. The CDR3 is 15 amino acids.

In this sample, this clone turned up many times. The read ends 3 residues before the CDR3 terminus; that terminus is restored from the germline J gene. The J gene is TRBJ2-7, the V gene TRBV2; tentative D call: TRBD1 (5 bases). Between the trimmed V and J ends, which lost 6 bases and 4 bases, there was a span of 7 bases. Germline V gene sequence: CDR1 SNHLY, CDR2 FYNNEI. The CDR3 extends over 11 amino acids. This CDR3 is CASRGQYEQYF. CDR3 bases read: TGTGCCAGCAGGGGGCAGTACGAG.

The table lists this clone with many counts. The observed sequence ends 3 residues before the CDR3 terminus, with the missing tail filled in from the germline J gene. The chain employs TRBV9 and TRBJ1-4; D may be TRBD1 (6 bases). The CDR3 loop spans 14 amino acids. CDR1 is SGDLS and CDR2 is YYNGEE in the germline V gene. V lost 1 base, J lost 8 bases, and 12 bases lay in between. The CDR3 reads CASSVPGVGEKLFF. The DNA read from the CDR3 is TGTGCCAGCAGCGTACCAGGGGTTGGGGAAAAA.

In this sample, this clone turned up many times. The sequence runs out 3 residues before the end of the CDR3; the remainder is reconstructed from the germline J gene. The rearrangement links TRBV7-8 to TRBJ2-7; D may be TRBD1 (6 bases). With 5 bases removed from V and 3 bases from J, the gap between germline ends came to 23 bases. The CDR3 is made up of 17 amino acids. Per the germline V gene, CDR1 is SGHVS and CDR2 is FQNEAQ. CDR3 region: CASSTPETGMANYEQYF. The CDR3 DNA, read in part, is TGTGCCAGCAGCACTCCCGAAACAGGGATGGCGAACTACGAG.

This clone was seen many times. The observed sequence ends 3 residues before the CDR3 terminus, with the missing tail filled in from the germline J gene. This rearrangement joins TRBV12-3 or TRBV12-4 to TRBJ2-7; D uncertain. V lost 6 bases and J 3 bases, leaving 6 bases between the germline ends. CDR3 length: 11 amino acids. The CDR3 region is CASSPNYEQYF. The DNA read from the CDR3 is TGTGCCAGCAGCCCCAACTACGAG.

This clone has ten or more counts. Read coverage stops 3 residues before the CDR3 terminus; the germline J gene supplies the remainder. The chain links TRBV6-1 to TRBJ2-7, with 10 nucleotides matching TRBD2. The CDR3 spans 14 residues. The germline V gene has CDR1 MNHNS and CDR2 SASEGT. Trimming at V came to 3 bases and at J to 5 bases, leaving 4 bases not matched to a gene. The sequenced part of the CDR3 DNA is TGTGCCAGCAGTGAGACTAGCGGGTCCCACGAG. This gives the protein CASSETSGSHE. The full CDR3 protein reads CASSETSGSHEQYF.

A word on this clone: At one of its ends the junction is not consistent with the germline gene, which may arise from a read error. The read ends 3 residues early relative to the CDR3; the germline J gene fills the gap. This chain links TRBV7-9 with TRBJ1-1, with unresolved D. Germline V gene sequence: CDR1 SEHNR, CDR2 FQNEAQ (reference sequence). The CDR3 is 13 amino acids. CDR3 DNA, as far as it was read: TGTTCCAGCAGCTTAGACGACACAACTGAA. Translated, it gives CSSSLDDTTE. The full-length CDR3 reads as CSSSLDDTTEAFF.

This clone was seen ten or more times. The observed sequence ends 3 residues before the CDR3 terminus, with the missing tail filled in from the germline J gene. This chain connects TRBV4-1 to TRBJ2-3, with a tentative D call TRBD2 (6 bases). The ends were cut back, 1 base at V and 5 bases at J, with 13 bases in the middle. The CDR3 extends over 15 amino acids. CDR1 is MGHRA, CDR2 YSYEKL, per germline. The part of the CDR3 DNA that was read is TGCGCCAGCAGCCAAGCCCCTAGCGTCGGAGATACG. This encodes CASSQAPSVGDT. Given in full, the CDR3 is CASSQAPSVGDTQYF.

This clone was recorded many times. The DNA ends 3 residues before the CDR3 does, and the rest of the CDR3 is filled in from the germline J gene. The V call is TRBV7-2, the J call TRBJ2-7, with D possibly matching TRBD2 (6 bases). In germline, CDR1 is SGHTA, CDR2 FQGNSA. The CDR3 is made up of 12 amino acids. Trimming cost V 3 bases and J 3 bases, with 6 bases left between them. The DNA read from the CDR3 is TGTGCCAGCAGCTTTAGCGGCTACGAG. Its protein is CASSFSGYE. The full CDR3 protein reads CASSFSGYEQYF.

This clone was recorded many times. The CDR3 end is not reached by the read, which stops 3 residues before it; the germline J gene fills it in. The chain employs TRBV5-1 and TRBJ1-1; D call uncertain. Germline CDR1 and CDR2: SGHRS and YFSETQ. V lost 6 bases and J lost 6, with 15 bases in between. The CDR3 is 13 amino acids. This chain's CDR3 is CASNDVRRAEAFF. Partial CDR3 DNA: TGCGCCAGCAACGACGTCCGGCGGGCTGAA.

This clone was seen a handful of times. The CDR3 extends 3 residues past the end of the read, so its final part is completed from the germline J gene. This sequence joins TRBV13 and TRBJ2-5; TRBD2 matches at 10 bases. V lost 5 bases, J lost 5 bases, and 14 bases stayed unmatched. The CDR3 totals 17 residues. Germline CDR1 reads PRHDT; CDR2 reads FYEKMQ (reference sequence). CDR3: CASSITSSGRASETQYF. The sequenced CDR3 bases are TGTGCCAGCAGCATTACCTCCAGCGGGAGGGCCTCCGAGACC.

This clone has ten or more counts. The CDR3 end is not reached by the read, which stops 3 residues before it; the germline J gene fills it in. The V call is TRBV12-3 or TRBV12-4, the J call TRBJ2-1, with TRBD2 identical over 11 bases. J was trimmed by 9 bases and V by 8 bases; bases with no gene match: 9. The CDR3 is made up of 14 amino acids. Partial CDR3 DNA: TGTGCCAGCTGGCATAGCGGGAGGGCCGGTGAG. Its translation: CASWHSGRAGE. The whole CDR3 reads CASWHSGRAGEQFF.

The sample holds many counts of this clone. The CDR3 is CSASLLAGGATDTQYF. The sequenced CDR3 bases are TGCAGTGCATCCTTACTAGCGGGAGGCGCCACAGATACG. The gene calls are TRBV20-1 and TRBJ2-3; 12 bases agree with TRBD2. From the germline J gene comes the end of the CDR3, since the read stops 3 residues before it. Germline CDR1 DFQATT, CDR2 SNEGSKA (reference sequence). J lost 2 bases, V lost 6 bases, and 9 bases had no gene match. CDR3 size: 16 residues.

This clone was recorded at least ten times. The read is 3 residues too short to cover the CDR3 end, so that end is filled in from the germline J gene. The J gene is TRBJ2-3, the V gene TRBV5-4, with a weak D call TRBD2 (6 bases). Germline CDR1 SGHNT, CDR2 YYREEE (reference sequence). The CDR3 is made up of 15 amino acids. The ends were cut back, 4 bases at V and 2 bases at J, with 14 bases in the middle. CDR3 residues: CASSAGLLITDTQYF. CDR3 DNA, as far as it was read: TGTGCCAGCAGCGCGGGACTCCTGATCACAGATACG.

This clone was detected many times. With the read ending 3 residues before the CDR3 end, the germline J gene is used to fill in that end. The V gene is TRBV10-3, the J gene TRBJ1-2; D remains unclear. V was pared by 3 bases and J by 0 bases, with 11 bases between. The germline CDR1 and CDR2 sequences are ENHRY and SYGVKD. The CDR3 is made up of 15 amino acids. The CDR3: CAISDPGLTNYGYTF. The CDR3 DNA, read in part, is TGTGCCATCAGTGATCCGGGGTTGACTAACTATGGC.

This clone was seen repeatedly, ten times or more. The CDR3 goes on 3 residues after the read ends, and that part is filled in from the germline J gene. The chain carries TRBV7-6 and TRBJ2-5; the match to TRBD2 covers 11 bases. Germline lookup yields CDR1 SGHVS and CDR2 FNYEAQ. Trimming took 4 bases from V and 5 from J; bases not matched to a gene: 9. The CDR3 totals 16 residues. The CDR3 reads CASSSGTSGRVETQYF. The CDR3 DNA, read in part, is TGTGCCAGCAGCTCTGGGACTAGCGGAAGGGTGGAGACC.

Note on this clone: The read falls 3 residues short of the CDR3 end, and the missing part is taken from the germline J gene. This chain connects TRBV7-9 to TRBJ2-7; unclear D gene. Germline values: CDR1 SEHNR, CDR2 FQNEAQ (reference sequence). Trimming pared 1 base from V and 0 bases from J, leaving 7 bases between. This CDR3 region has 14 residues. The CDR3 loop is CASSLVRSSYEQYF. CDR3 DNA, as far as it was read: TGTGCCAGCAGCTTAGTGCGGAGCTCCTACGAG.

This clone occurred many times. The CDR3 end is not reached by the read, which stops 3 residues before it; the germline J gene fills it in. V is TRBV2 and J is TRBJ2-7; a weak D match, TRBD2 (6 bases). Germline V gene sequence: CDR1 SNHLY, CDR2 FYNNEI. The V gene lost 8 bases and the J gene lost 2 bases, with 13 bases spanning the gap. The CDR3 contains 13 residues. CDR3 sequence: CASRLERAYEQYF. The sequenced CDR3 bases are TGTGCCAGCCGACTGGAGCGGGCCTACGAG.

This clone was detected many times. The CDR3 is cut off 3 residues early in the read; its end comes from the germline J gene. The rearrangement links TRBV18 to TRBJ2-3; 11 bases map to TRBD2. This CDR3 has 19 residues. Germline assignment: CDR1 KGHSH and CDR2 LQKENI. V was pared by 3 bases and J by 0 bases, with 11 bases of the junction left unmatched. CDR3 bases read: TGTGCCAGCTCACCCGGGGTAAAACTAGCGGGAGCTAGCACAGATACG. It translates to CASSPGVKLAGASTDT. The entire CDR3 is CASSPGVKLAGASTDTQYF. Complete variable domain (other parts from reference TRBV18 and TRBJ2-3): NAGVMQNPRHLVRRRGQEARLRCSPMKGHSHVYWYRQLPEEGLKFMVYLQKENIIDESGMPKERFSAEFPKEGPSILRIQQVVRGDSAAYFCASSPGVKLAGASTDTQYFGPGTRLTVL.